What follows describes a single T cell receptor (beta chain). Its target antigen remains unknown. The input lacks base qualities; no much larger clone sits a single base away. These data are taken from a study of cytotoxic CD8 clonotypes in ibrutinib-treated CLL (dated by TCRdb to the early 2020s). General notes on the study: The cohort had 11 relapsed/refractory and 15 treatment-naive patients; under 18 were IGHV unmutated. Responses were partial in some 24 patients and complete in 2; after median 68 months follow-up, about 14 stayed in remission and 12 progressed. Response samples were taken after a median of roughly 12 months on treatment, ranging from about 6 to 36 months. On average, each sample had 255,043 productive templates and tens of thousands of productive rearrangements. Longitudinal samples were obtainable from about 30% of the roughly 90 participants in the trial. Cryopreserved peripheral blood mononuclear cells were collected at three points: before therapy, at response, and at either sustained remission or disease progression. All remission and progressive disease samples were collected while patients were still receiving ibrutinib. Results the study describes overall, beyond this receptor: Sampling times were not matched between sustained-remission and progressing patients, and lymph node repertoires were not studied. Baseline clonality exceeded that of age-matched healthy donors and correlated strongly with circulating CD8+ T-cell counts. Clonality increased at ibrutinib response, stayed stable in sustained remission, and fell back toward baseline at progression. Public clonotypes were rare and either contracted or stayed stable during treatment, and the rise in clonality at ibrutinib response reflected the expansion of private clonotypes.

What this sample's time point label stands for: about eleven months on ibrutinib. Roughly 1.9 micrograms of genomic DNA were extracted from cryopreserved PBMCs for TCR beta library preparation. High-throughput TCR beta sequencing was performed on longitudinal blood samples from CLL patients receiving ibrutinib monotherapy. The patients took part in an open-label, single-center phase 2 trial of ibrutinib monotherapy. A MiSeq instrument was used for deep resolution sequencing, which targeted depths ranging from 1 in 1 million up to 1 in 200,000 T cells, with coverage averaging 10x for each clonotype. TCR beta libraries were generated with the immunoSEQ hsTCRB Kit. As for the authors' bioinformatics: The data were analyzed with ImmunoSEQ Analyzer and ImmunoSEQ Data Assistant, and V, D and J gene assignments followed IMGT definitions. Clonality was computed as one minus normalized Shannon entropy of productive rearrangement frequencies, ranging from 0 to 1. Public clonotype analysis was restricted to overrepresented clonotypes comprising at least 0.05% of each patient's repertoire. About a dozen repertoires from age-matched healthy donors, obtained from immuneACCESS, served as clonality controls. In its TCRdb copy, this immuneACCESS table keeps in-frame sequences only and misses some clones. Where compared with another copy, unresolved V genes explain less than half of these, and the others have no known cause. For V, J and clone size, that table is used; D and trimming come from the DNA. The sample has 130,000 to 150,000 clones on record, approximately 81% of them singletons. Around 13% of the sample goes to the ten largest clones.

The cysteine opens and the phenylalanine closes a CDR3 of 17 amino acids. Only the CDR3 region is kept as DNA, spanning 51 bases read in frame from base 1. For this chain, trimming is 1 base at the V end and 0 bases at the J end, and the number of junction bases without a gene match is 6. CDR1 SGHVS and CDR2 FNYEAQ are derived from the germline V gene. This sample comprised PBMCs, obtained after 12 months of ibrutinib treatment. The sequence was collected from a human donor with chronic lymphocytic leukemia. The rearranged chain carries TRBV7-6 and TRBJ1-3, and 7 junctional nucleotides match TRBD1. The CDR3 has the sequence CASSLVGGQSSGNTIYF. The base sequence is TGTGCCAGCAGCTTAGTGGGGGGACAGAGCTCTGGAAACACCATATATTTT.